These 20 T cell receptor beta chains share one sample of origin, sequenced in a study of cytomegalovirus exposure and HLA in healthy donors. The primer mix had 60 Vbeta and 13 Jbeta primers. Only in-frame clones appear in the TCRdb table, and some are missing; sequencing was by immunoSEQ multiplex PCR. Altogether some 100,000 clones are present, around 69% being singletons, with the ten largest covering 15% to 20%. Sample: PBMCs. All receptors come from a man aged 45-60 years in good health and CMV-seropositive.

This chain links TRBV7-6 with TRBJ1-3; D is ambiguous. Germline CDR1 reads SGHVS; CDR2 reads FNYEAQ. Deletions cut 3 bases from V and 0 bases from J, with 9 bases between. The CDR3 sequence is 15 residues long. The chain's CDR3 is CASSLAINSGNTIYF. CDR3 sequence (DNA): TGTGCCAGCAGCTTGGCCATAAACTCTGGAAACACCATATATTTT. The full variable domain, with the rest looked up from reference TRBV7-6 and TRBJ1-3, is GAGVSQSPRYKVTKRGQDVALRCDPISGHVSLYWYRQALGQGPEFLTYFNYEAQQDKSGLPNDRFSAERPEGSISTLTIQRTEQRDSAMYRCASSLAINSGNTIYFGEGSWLTVV.

The chain is built from TRBV9 and TRBJ2-1; 10 nucleotides agree with TRBD2. V gave up 3 bases and J gave up 4 bases; unmatched junction bases: 4. CDR3 length equals 15 residues. Germline CDR1 is SGDLS and CDR2 is YYNGEE. CDR3: CASSARTSGYNEQFF. In DNA, the CDR3 is TGTGCCAGCAGCGCCCGGACTAGCGGTTACAATGAGCAGTTCTTC. Drawing the rest from reference TRBV9 and TRBJ2-1, the complete variable domain is DSGVTQTPKHLITATGQRVTLRCSPRSGDLSVYWYQQSLDQGLQFLIQYYNGEERAKGNILERFSAQQFPDLHSELNLSSLELGDSALYFCASSARTSGYNEQFFGPGTRLTVL.

This chain links TRBV18 with TRBJ2-1; TRBD1 matches 7 bases. The length of the CDR3 is 14 residues. The V gene's germline CDR1 is KGHSH and CDR2 LQKENI. V shed 1 base, J shed 7 bases, and the junction held 4 bases outside the gene matches. This chain's CDR3 is CASSPRQGRNEQFF. The CDR3, as DNA: TGTGCCAGCTCACCACGACAGGGAAGGAATGAGCAGTTCTTC.

The gene calls are TRBV4-1 and TRBJ2-3; D may be TRBD2 (6 bases). Germline V CDR1 and CDR2: MGHRA, YSYEKL. V lost 1 base, J lost 6 bases, and 17 bases lay in between. The CDR3 is 16 amino acids. In DNA, the CDR3 is TGCGCCAGCAGCCAAGGGGGGGACCCAGGAGTGGATACGCAGTATTTT. Protein: CASSQGGDPGVDTQYF.

The chain is built from TRBV5-1 and TRBJ2-7, with 14 bases lining up with TRBD2. The trim removed 4 bases at V and 4 bases at J, leaving 7 bases unmatched. The V gene's germline CDR1 is SGHRS and CDR2 YFSETQ. This CDR3 has 16 residues. Here the CDR3 reads CASSPRLAGGGYEQYF. The DNA of the CDR3 is TGCGCCAGCAGCCCCCGACTAGCGGGGGGGGGATACGAGCAGTACTTC.

This clone was seen more than once but under ten times. V is TRBV5-1 and J is TRBJ2-7, with 9 bases fitting TRBD1. V was pared by 3 bases and J by 2 bases, with 6 bases of the junction left unmatched. CDR1 is SGHRS, CDR2 YFSETQ, per germline. The CDR3 has 15 amino acids. CDR3 amino acids: CASSSETGGPYEQYF. The CDR3 DNA reads as TGCGCCAGCAGCTCTGAAACAGGGGGCCCCTACGAGCAGTACTTC.

The rearrangement uses TRBV19 and TRBJ1-2; D is possibly TRBD1 (5 bases). Germline-derived CDR1 and CDR2 are LNHDA and SQIVND (reference sequence). Between the trimmed V and J ends, which lost 1 base and 5 bases, there was a span of 5 bases. This CDR3 comprises 12 residues. This CDR3 is CASSIAGYGYTF. The CDR3 DNA reads as TGTGCCAGTAGTATAGCAGGGTATGGCTACACCTTC.

The rearrangement joins TRBV6-5 to TRBJ1-2, with TRBD1 matching 9 bases. CDR3 length: 15 residues. V dropped 0 bases and J dropped 5; count of bases not matched to a gene: 4. Per germline, CDR1 MNHEY and CDR2 SVGAGI. The CDR3 protein is CASSYSQGAWYGYTF. CDR3 sequence (DNA): TGTGCCAGCAGTTACTCACAGGGGGCTTGGTATGGCTACACCTTC.

This sequence joins TRBV5-4 and TRBJ2-1; 13 positions match TRBD2. The CDR3 sequence is 19 residues long. The V and J ends lost 4 bases and 0 bases, in that order; junction bases with no gene match: 10. CDR1 and CDR2 from the germline V gene are SGHNT and YYREEE (reference sequence). This CDR3 is CASSPYLRTSGSSYNEQFF. For the CDR3, the DNA is TGTGCCAGCAGCCCCTACCTCCGGACTAGCGGGAGCTCCTACAATGAGCAGTTCTTC.

The chain employs TRBV6-5 and TRBJ1-4; possibly TRBD1 for D (6 bases). Per the germline V gene, CDR1 is MNHEY and CDR2 is SVGAGI. This CDR3 has 12 residues. V lost 6 bases to trimming and J lost 8 bases, with 10 bases between them. The CDR3 nucleotides read TGTGCCAGCAGGACAGGAAAGGAAAAACTGTTTTTT. Its translation is CASRTGKEKLFF.

This clone was observed a few times. The chain couples TRBV7-8 to TRBJ2-1, with 8 bases aligning to TRBD2. V gave up 4 bases and J gave up 1 base; unmatched junction bases: 15. Germline CDR1 is SGHVS and CDR2 is FQNEAQ. The CDR3 totals 19 residues. The CDR3 sequence is CASSSRVAGRFSSYNEQFF. In nucleotides, the CDR3 is TGTGCCAGCAGCTCCCGGGTAGCGGGGAGGTTTTCTTCCTACAATGAGCAGTTCTTC.

The gene calls are TRBV2 and TRBJ2-5; D call uncertain. From germline, CDR1 is SNHLY and CDR2 FYNNEI. The CDR3 extends over 14 amino acids. V was clipped by 4 bases and J by 2 bases, with 11 bases between them. CDR3 sequence (DNA): TGTGCCAGCAGTGCAGCCCTATTGCAAGAGACCCAGTACTTC. Translated: CASSAALLQETQYF.

The chain recombines TRBV27 with TRBJ2-7; 7 nucleotides match TRBD1. V dropped 5 bases and J dropped 2; count of bases not matched to a gene: 9. Looked up from germline, CDR1 is MNHEY and CDR2 is SMNVEV (reference sequence). The CDR3 has 15 residues. The CDR3 DNA follows: TGTGCCAGCAGTCCCCGACAGGGCGGCACCTACGAGCAGTACTTC. Its protein is CASSPRQGGTYEQYF.

The rearrangement links TRBV4-2 to TRBJ2-7, with D possibly being TRBD1 (6 bases). The CDR3 runs to 12 residues. V lost 4 bases and J lost 4, with 8 bases in between. Germline V gene lookup returns CDR1 LGHNA and CDR2 YNFKEQ. CDR3 nucleotides: TGTGCCAGCAGCCGAGGGGGTTACGAGCAGTACTTC. Protein sequence: CASSRGGYEQYF.

This clone was counted a few times. Given the absence of the conserved phenylalanine or tryptophan at the CDR3 end, a read error is likely. The DNA is omitted, as the CDR3 cannot be located on it reliably, and the CDR3 follows TCRdb's listing. The same CDR3 also results from other DNA sequences found in this sample. The V and J genes are TRBV6-5 and TRBJ2-3; the D call in the table, TRBD2, was not verified against the DNA. Per the germline V gene, CDR1 is MNHEY and CDR2 is SVGAGI. From its first to its last residue, the CDR3 has 13 amino acids. CDR3 loop: CASSLLARDTHYI.

This clone appeared once. The chain is built from TRBV5-1 and TRBJ1-2; 8 bases are shared with TRBD1. This CDR3 has 13 residues. The germline V gene has CDR1 SGHRS and CDR2 YFSETQ. J lost 7 bases, V lost 0 bases, and 2 bases had no gene match. DNA for the CDR3: TGCGCCAGCAGCTTGGGGACAGGGAGTGGCTACACCTTC. Translating it yields CASSLGTGSGYTF.

The chain employs TRBV5-1 and TRBJ2-7; D may be TRBD2 (6 bases). There are 13 residues in the CDR3. The germline V gene has CDR1 SGHRS and CDR2 YFSETQ. V lost 4 bases to trimming and J lost 7 bases, with 15 bases between them. The CDR3 sequence is CASSPGGAGEQYF. CDR3 sequence (DNA): TGCGCCAGCAGCCCTGGTGGGGCGGGGGAGCAGTACTTC. The entire variable domain, with the rest obtained from reference TRBV5-1 and TRBJ2-7, is as follows: KAGVTQTPRYLIKTRGQQVTLSCSPISGHRSVSWYQQTPGQGLQFLFEYFSETQRNKGNFPGRFSGRQFSNSRSEMNVSTLELGDSALYLCASSPGGAGEQYFGPGTRLTVT.

The chain carries TRBV7-2 and TRBJ1-1; possibly TRBD1 for D (5 bases). Germline V lookup: CDR1 SGHTA, CDR2 FQGNSA. The CDR3 extends over 14 amino acids. Trimming stripped 6 bases from V and 2 bases from J, with 13 bases between. The CDR3 coding sequence is TGTGCCAGCAGGTCCCAAGGGGTAAACACTGAAGCTTTCTTT. Protein: CASRSQGVNTEAFF.

The chain combines TRBV6-5 with TRBJ1-5; D not certain. The CDR3 is 13 residues long. The germline gives CDR1 MNHEY, CDR2 SVGAGI. The V end lost 6 bases, the J end lost 5 bases, and 11 bases lay between the germline ends. CDR3 bases: TGTGCCAGCAGCCGCGGATGGGATCAGCCCCAGCATTTT. It specifies CASSRGWDQPQHF.

The CDR3 region is CASSYKAGEAFF. The DNA of the CDR3 is TGTGCCAGCAGTTACAAAGCGGGTGAAGCTTTCTTT. This chain links TRBV6-6 with TRBJ1-1; no firm D call. The CDR3 runs 12 residues. Trimming cost V 2 bases and J 7 bases, with 8 bases left between them. CDR1 is MNHNY and CDR2 is SVGAGI in the germline V gene (reference sequence).